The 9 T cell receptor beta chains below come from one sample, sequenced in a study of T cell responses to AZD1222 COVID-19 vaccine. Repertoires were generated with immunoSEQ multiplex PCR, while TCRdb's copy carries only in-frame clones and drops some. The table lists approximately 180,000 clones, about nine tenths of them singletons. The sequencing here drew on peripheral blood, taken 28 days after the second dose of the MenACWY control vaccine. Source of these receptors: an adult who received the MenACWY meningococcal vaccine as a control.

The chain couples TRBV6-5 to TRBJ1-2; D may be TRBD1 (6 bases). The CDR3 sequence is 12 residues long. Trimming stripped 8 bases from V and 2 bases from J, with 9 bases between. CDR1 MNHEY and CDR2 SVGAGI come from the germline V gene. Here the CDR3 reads CASGGQNYGYTF. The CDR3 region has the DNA TGTGCCAGCGGGGGCCAGAACTATGGCTACACCTTC.

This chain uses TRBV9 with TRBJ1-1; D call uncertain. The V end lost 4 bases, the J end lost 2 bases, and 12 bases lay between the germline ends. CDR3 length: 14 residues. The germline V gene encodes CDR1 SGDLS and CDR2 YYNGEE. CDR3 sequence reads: CASSPAMQNTEAFF. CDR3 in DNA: TGTGCCAGCAGCCCCGCGATGCAAAACACTGAAGCTTTCTTT.

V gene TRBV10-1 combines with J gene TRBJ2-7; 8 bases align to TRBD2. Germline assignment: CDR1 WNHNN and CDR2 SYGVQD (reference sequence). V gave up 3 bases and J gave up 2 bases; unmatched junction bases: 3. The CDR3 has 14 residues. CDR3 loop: CASSEAGETYEQYF. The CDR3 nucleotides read TGCGCCAGCAGTGAAGCGGGGGAAACCTACGAGCAGTACTTC.

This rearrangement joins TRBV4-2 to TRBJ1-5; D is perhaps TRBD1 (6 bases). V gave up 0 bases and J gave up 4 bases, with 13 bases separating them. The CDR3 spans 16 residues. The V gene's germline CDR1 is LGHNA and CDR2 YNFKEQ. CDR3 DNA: TGTGCCAGCAGCCAAGATGAGGCAGGGGATAATCAGCCCCAGCATTTT. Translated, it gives CASSQDEAGDNQPQHF.

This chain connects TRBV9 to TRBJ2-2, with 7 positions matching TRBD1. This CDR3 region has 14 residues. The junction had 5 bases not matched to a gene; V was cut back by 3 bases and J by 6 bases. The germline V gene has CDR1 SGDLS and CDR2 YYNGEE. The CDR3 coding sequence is TGTGCCAGCAGCGGACAGGGTTTGGCCGGGGAGCTGTTTTTT. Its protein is CASSGQGLAGELFF. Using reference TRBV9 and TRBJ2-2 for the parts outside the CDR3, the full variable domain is DSGVTQTPKHLITATGQRVTLRCSPRSGDLSVYWYQQSLDQGLQFLIQYYNGEERAKGNILERFSAQQFPDLHSELNLSSLELGDSALYFCASSGQGLAGELFFGEGSRLTVL.

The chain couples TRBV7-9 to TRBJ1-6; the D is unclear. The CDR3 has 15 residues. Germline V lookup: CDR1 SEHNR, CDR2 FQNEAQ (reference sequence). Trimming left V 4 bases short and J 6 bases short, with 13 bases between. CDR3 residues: CASSWREQRNSPLHF. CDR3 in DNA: TGTGCCAGCAGCTGGAGGGAACAGCGTAATTCACCCCTCCACTTT.

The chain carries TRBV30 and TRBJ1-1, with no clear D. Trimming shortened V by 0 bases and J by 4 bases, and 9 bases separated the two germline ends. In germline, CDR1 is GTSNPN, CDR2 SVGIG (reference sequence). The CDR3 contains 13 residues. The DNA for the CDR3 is TGTGCCTGGAGTGTAGGCACTCGCACTGAAGCTTTCTTT. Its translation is CAWSVGTRTEAFF.

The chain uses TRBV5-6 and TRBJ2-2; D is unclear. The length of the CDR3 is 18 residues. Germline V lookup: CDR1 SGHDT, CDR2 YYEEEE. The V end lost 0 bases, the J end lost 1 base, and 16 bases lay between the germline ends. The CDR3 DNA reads TGTGCCAGCAGCTTGGGATTCCGTCTACTCAAGAACACCGGGGAGCTGTTTTTT. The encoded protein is CASSLGFRLLKNTGELFF.

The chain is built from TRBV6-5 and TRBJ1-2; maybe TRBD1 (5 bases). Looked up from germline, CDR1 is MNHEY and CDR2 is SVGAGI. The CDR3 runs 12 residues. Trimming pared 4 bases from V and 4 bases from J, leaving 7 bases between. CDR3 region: CASSSQGYGYTF. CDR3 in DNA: TGTGCCAGCAGTTCCCAGGGCTATGGCTACACCTTC.